A selection of T cell receptor beta chains follows, all from one sample in a study of Graves' ophthalmopathy and Graves' hyperthyroidism. TCRdb reanalysed the multiplex PCR reads using MiXCR and keeps one entry per CDR3 protein. The table includes 300,000 or so distinct CDR3 sequences, 17% detected once. The sequencing input was peripheral blood. The origin of the receptors is an adult man with Graves' ophthalmopathy. Each CDR3 is given with its conserved first and last residue. Expanded clones get a size class; other rows say once, few or many, or leave the size out.

TRBV10-3,many,TRBJ2-5,CAISGPTGGVQETQYF
TRBV7-8,many,TRBJ2-7,CASSLAQGIYEQYF
TRBV30,once,TRBJ1-6,CAWSVMAGSPLHF
TRBV5-1,many,TRBJ2-7,CASSRSSGSYEQYF
TRBV10-3,NA,TRBJ2-7,CAVFGSYEQYF
TRBV7-8,NA,TRBJ2-7,CASSSQTSGRVIYEQYF
TRBV20-1,many,TRBJ2-7,CSASPGLAGGSSYEQYF
TRBV29-1,once,TRBJ1-2,CSAGPGKNYGYNF
TRBV6-2/TRBV6-3,many,TRBJ2-5,CASSYSRGQGGMPQYF
TRBV6-5,many,TRBJ1-2,CASGGGSRYGYTF
TRBV7-8,NA,TRBJ1-2,CASSFDSGGGYTF
TRBV4-3,many,TRBJ2-4,CASSQWFQGGSKNIQYF
TRBV2,many,TRBJ2-5,CASSETEAQETQYF
TRBV11-2,many,TRBJ2-4,CASSLDGLAGVAKNIQYF
TRBV29-1,many,TRBJ1-1,CSVESLGAFF
TRBV2,many,TRBJ2-7,CASLRAGGSYEQYF
TRBV10-2,many,TRBJ2-7,CASRQFPGLAGGPSSYEQYF
TRBV28,few,TRBJ1-1,CASSLRAGNTEAFF
TRBV19,many,TRBJ2-7,CASSPSAAGSSYEQYF
TRBV6-1,many,TRBJ2-5,CASSEGGTGLQETQYF
TRBV12-3/TRBV12-4,many,TRBJ2-4,CASSLGVGDRDSF
TRBV20-1,many,TRBJ1-5,CSARVGTHQPQHF
TRBV30,few,TRBJ1-3,CAWNKRLSGNTIYF
TRBV24-1,many,TRBJ2-5,CATSGSGVQYQETQYF
TRBV7-9,many,TRBJ1-1,CASSFPPMNTEAFF